Each of the 18 T cell receptor beta chains below was sequenced from the same sample in a study of cytomegalovirus exposure and HLA in healthy donors. TCRdb keeps only in-frame clones here, not all; method: immunoSEQ multiplex PCR. The data hold some 240,000 clones, with approximately 84% observed a single time. The source material was PBMCs. The receptors were gathered from a woman in her thirties in good health and CMV-seropositive.

This clone was detected a few times. The V call is TRBV28, the J call TRBJ2-3, with D possibly being TRBD2 (6 bases). Germline CDR1 is MDHEN and CDR2 is SYDVKM. The CDR3 covers 14 residues. V dropped 3 bases and J dropped 1 base, with 8 bases sitting between them. CDR3 sequence: CASSLGEGTDTQYF. CDR3 DNA sequence: TGTGCCAGCAGTTTGGGGGAGGGCACAGATACGCAGTATTTT.

The V call is TRBV29-1, the J call TRBJ2-7, with D perhaps TRBD2 (6 bases). CDR3 length equals 13 residues. Deletions cut 6 bases from V and 2 bases from J, with 14 bases between. The germline V gene has CDR1 SQVTM and CDR2 ANQGSEA. CDR3: CSVSPGGTYEQYF. In DNA form, the CDR3 reads TGCAGCGTCTCCCCCGGCGGGACCTACGAGCAGTACTTC.

V is TRBV11-2 and J is TRBJ2-7; 9 bases match TRBD1. Germline lookup yields CDR1 SGHAT and CDR2 FQNNGV. The CDR3 extends over 14 amino acids. V lost 5 bases, J lost 5 bases, and 7 bases stayed unmatched. CDR3 amino acids: CASSIAGTGNEQYF. The CDR3 nucleotides read TGTGCCAGCAGCATAGCCGGGACAGGGAACGAGCAGTACTTC.

V and J are TRBV7-2 and TRBJ1-2, with a tentative D call TRBD1 (5 bases). Trimming pared 2 bases from V and 4 bases from J, leaving 11 bases between. The CDR3 extends over 14 amino acids. Germline loops: CDR1 SGHTA, CDR2 FQGNSA. The CDR3: CASSLSPGSYGYTF. The DNA of the CDR3 is TGTGCCAGCAGCTTATCCCCAGGGTCCTATGGCTACACCTTC. The full variable domain, rest sourced from reference TRBV7-2 and TRBJ1-2, is GAGVSQSPSNKVTEKGKDVELRCDPISGHTALYWYRQSLGQGLEFLIYFQGNSAPDKSGLPSDRFSAERTGGSVSTLTIQRTQQEDSAVYLCASSLSPGSYGYTFGSGTRLTVV.

This chain uses TRBV28 with TRBJ1-1; D ambiguous. The CDR3 extends over 13 amino acids. Trimming pared 5 bases from V and 6 bases from J, leaving 13 bases between. CDR1 and CDR2 (germline): MDHEN, SYDVKM. CDR3 bases: TGTGCCAGCAGTACTTATATGGTCCCTGAAGCTTTCTTT. This translates into CASSTYMVPEAFF.

J is TRBJ2-7 and V is TRBV5-8, with TRBD1 as a possible D gene (6 bases). This CDR3 spans 15 amino acids. V lost 0 bases and J 7 bases, leaving 17 bases between the germline ends. The germline V gene encodes CDR1 SGHTS and CDR2 YDEGEE. This CDR3 is CASSLGPTGSGEQYF. CDR3 sequence (DNA): TGTGCCAGCAGCTTGGGACCGACAGGCTCTGGAGAGCAGTACTTC.

The V and J genes are TRBV30 and TRBJ1-5; 9 bases map to TRBD1. Losses at the gene ends were 2 bases for V and 6 bases for J; bases not matched to a gene: 8. CDR3 size: 15 residues. CDR1 and CDR2 (germline): GTSNPN, SVGIG (reference sequence). The CDR3 DNA is TGTGCCTGGAGTCAGAAGACAGGGGGAGTTCAGCCCCAGCATTTT. It is translated as CAWSQKTGGVQPQHF.

The chain uses TRBV9 and TRBJ2-1, with D possibly TRBD1 on 6 matching bases. Germline CDR1 SGDLS, CDR2 YYNGEE. The length of the CDR3 is 16 residues. The V and J ends lost 0 bases and 7 bases respectively, with 17 bases between them. The CDR3 DNA reads TGTGCCAGCAGCGTAGCCCCCCATCAGGGGAATAATGAGCAGTTCTTC. Encoded protein: CASSVAPHQGNNEQFF.

V and J are TRBV5-1 and TRBJ2-5, with D tentatively TRBD1 (6 bases). The length of the CDR3 is 16 residues. The germline gives CDR1 SGHRS, CDR2 YFSETQ. The V and J ends lost 2 bases and 5 bases respectively, with 19 bases between them. In DNA, the CDR3 is TGCGCCAGCAGCTTCACAGGGCCAAGACCGAGGGAGACCCAGTACTTC. Amino acid sequence: CASSFTGPRPRETQYF.

This clone has a count of ten or more. This chain uses TRBV27 with TRBJ1-4; D is undetermined. The CDR3 is 16 amino acids. V lost 0 bases and J lost 0, with 8 bases in between. Looked up from germline, CDR1 is MNHEY and CDR2 is SMNVEV (reference sequence). The DNA for the CDR3 is TGTGCCAGCAGTTTATCTGTGGGAGCAACTAATGAAAAACTGTTTTTT. It encodes CASSLSVGATNEKLFF. Full variable domain (missing parts from reference TRBV27 and TRBJ1-4): EAQVTQNPRYLITVTGKKLTVTCSQNMNHEYMSWYRQDPGLGLRQIYYSMNVEVTDKGDVPEGYKVSRKEKRNFPLILESPSPNQTSLYFCASSLSVGATNEKLFFGSGTQLSVL.

In its sample, this clone was seen once. V usage is TRBV18 and J usage is TRBJ2-1, with 7 bases fitting TRBD1. The V gene's germline CDR1 is KGHSH and CDR2 LQKENI. Germline trimming cut 3 bases from V and 5 bases from J; bases unmatched to any gene: 10. The CDR3 contains 16 residues. Here the CDR3 DNA reads TGTGCCAGCTCACCCTTCGACAGGGTGGCGGACAATGAGCAGTTCTTC. It encodes CASSPFDRVADNEQFF.

This chain links TRBV2 with TRBJ1-1; 10 nucleotides match TRBD1. The V and J ends lost 6 bases and 6 bases, in that order; junction bases with no gene match: 10. CDR3 length: 15 amino acids. Germline V gene sequence: CDR1 SNHLY, CDR2 FYNNEI. The CDR3 DNA sequence: TGTGCCAGCAGGAGCGGACAGGGGGGAAGCTCTGAAGCTTTCTTT. It yields the protein CASRSGQGGSSEAFF.

The genes are TRBV5-1 and TRBJ2-3; 8 nucleotides match TRBD2. V lost 3 bases and J lost 4; bases outside the gene matches: 13. The CDR3 is 17 amino acids. Germline CDR1 reads SGHRS; CDR2 reads YFSETQ. The CDR3 here is CASSSYGGGGRSDTQYF. The CDR3 DNA reads TGCGCCAGCAGCTCCTACGGGGGCGGCGGGAGGTCAGATACGCAGTATTTT.

The chain uses TRBV7-2 and TRBJ1-5, with TRBD1 as a possible D gene (6 bases). CDR1 and CDR2 (germline): SGHTA, FQGNSA. V dropped 6 bases and J dropped 4 bases, with 13 bases sitting between them. CDR3 size: 14 residues. CDR3 nucleotides: TGTGCCAGCAGTTCAGACAGGACGAATCAGCCCCAGCATTTT. This gives the protein CASSSDRTNQPQHF.

This chain joins TRBV25-1 and TRBJ2-7; no clear D gene. Germline-derived CDR1 and CDR2 are MGHDK and SYGVNS. Trimming removed 6 bases at V and 0 bases at J, with 9 bases between. The CDR3 consists of 13 residues. The CDR3 DNA reads as TGTGCCAGCAGCTTTCACTCCTCCTACGAGCAGTACTTC. Translation: CASSFHSSYEQYF.

The chain links TRBV4-2 to TRBJ1-2; D gene ambiguous. The CDR3 is made up of 14 amino acids. In germline, CDR1 is LGHNA, CDR2 YNFKEQ. The V end was cut by 4 bases, the J end by 3 bases, with 12 bases between. The CDR3 DNA reads as TGTGCCAGCAGCCCCTCGACTGTGGACTATGGCTACACCTTC. This translates into CASSPSTVDYGYTF.

The V gene is TRBV5-1, the J gene TRBJ2-7; no reliable D call. The CDR3 loop spans 17 amino acids. From germline, CDR1 is SGHRS and CDR2 YFSETQ. The V end was cut by 4 bases, the J end by 0 bases, with 20 bases between. In DNA, the CDR3 is TGCGCCAGCAGCCTCGATTCATTCGGGTTAAGCTCCTACGAGCAGTACTTC. The encoded protein is CASSLDSFGLSSYEQYF.

The chain recombines TRBV9 with TRBJ2-7; TRBD2 aligns across 7 bases. V lost 4 bases and J lost 2; bases outside the gene matches: 6. CDR1 is SGDLS, CDR2 YYNGEE, per germline. CDR3 length equals 14 residues. CDR3 nucleotides: TGTGCCAGCAGCCCCTGGGGGGGAGCCTACGAGCAGTACTTC. Translating gives CASSPWGGAYEQYF.